This T cell receptor beta chain was observed in a study of T cell responses to AZD1222 COVID-19 vaccine (dated by TCRdb to 2020 to 2023). In terms of the full investigation: A total of just over 230 trial participants underwent TCR sequencing, of whom 200 to 220 had received two doses of AZD1222 and approximately 25 had received two doses of the MenACWY control vaccine. Enrollment into the trials was organized by age into subgroups of 18-55, 56-69 and 70-plus years, and those subgroups contained approximately 150, 30 and 60 TCR-sequenced participants, respectively. General findings and caveats noted by the study authors: Participants were mostly white British, with more females than males. The authors suggested clonal diversity may have been underestimated. Conclusions about previously exposed vaccinees were limited because only a handful of AZD1222 recipients were SARS-CoV-2 seropositive at baseline. The whole spike protein was spanned by vaccine-associated CD4 TCRs, and dominant responses were seen in regions 160-218 and 743-854. Reportedly, almost half of the unique spike-specific TCRs recognized epitopes lying outside the regions that are mutated in the B.1.351 and B.1.1.7 variants. The 56-69-year group was small, and its depth increase did not reach significance, likely because of low power. Because no day 14 peak-response samples were available, the repertoires could be characterized only after the peak T cell response. After two AZD1222 doses, both the breadth and the depth of spike-specific TCRs were significantly higher than at day 0 and than in MenACWY recipients.

Spanning cysteine to phenylalanine, the CDR3 consists of 15 amino acids. The only DNA kept is the CDR3, 45 bases in frame from the first base. The germline V gene encodes CDR1 SGDLS and CDR2 YYNGEE. V and J lose 4 bases and 1 base, and a span of 14 bases separates them. The time point label corresponds to: about 28 days (+/-7) after the second vaccine dose. AZD1222 recipients whose second dose came at about 4 weeks and those whose second dose came at about 12 weeks were combined into one group, since spike-specific TCR depth and breadth did not differ between the two schedules. The vaccinee samples were drawn from two UK trials, COV001 and COV002, one of which was a single-blind randomized controlled phase 2/3 trial testing AZD1222 (ChAdOx1 nCoV-19) in healthy adults. For TCRbeta chain sequencing, PBMC samples from trial participants were taken at day 0 and at day 28 after the second dose. As concerns this clone: The antigen it recognizes is unknown. No much larger clonotype is one base removed from it; base qualities were not supplied.

The CDR3 regions of human TCRbeta chains were analyzed by immunosequencing. Per the source publication's procedure: Repertoire TCRs were matched against a reference library of SARS-CoV-2-specific TCRs generated with the MIRA antigen-specificity platform. Breadth was defined as the fraction of unique TCRs that were SARS-CoV-2-associated, and depth was defined as the fraction of total T cells that were SARS-CoV-2-associated. Using the MIRA data, each spike-specific TCR was mapped to the spike region that the TCR reacts to and placed in a CD4 or CD8 class. Log10-transformed breadth and depth values were compared by one-way ANOVA with Sidak's multiple comparisons tests. Held by TCRdb, this immuneACCESS table contains in-frame sequences only and omits some clones. Under half of the omission traces to an unresolved V gene where checked; the cause of the rest is unknown. V, J and clone size are taken as reported in that table, and D and trimming were inferred from the DNA itself. The sample data list some 63,000 clones, and roughly nine tenths of these were observed just once. About 6.3% of the sample lies in the top ten.

The V and J genes are TRBV9 and TRBJ1-1; perhaps TRBD1 is the D gene, with 5 bases matching. The clonotype comes from an adult who received the AZD1222 COVID-19 vaccine. The sequencing here drew on peripheral blood, taken 28 days after the second AZD1222 dose. The CDR3 protein sequence reads: CASSTGGRENTEAFF. The DNA sequence follows: TGTGCCAGCAGCACCGGGGGACGTGAGAACACTGAAGCTTTCTTT. Reference TRBV9 and TRBJ1-1 proteins supply the regions before and after the CDR3; the full variable domain is: DSGVTQTPKHLITATGQRVTLRCSPRSGDLSVYWYQQSLDQGLQFLIQYYNGEERAKGNILERFSAQQFPDLHSELNLSSLELGDSALYFCASSTGGRENTEAFFGQGTRLTVV.